This T cell receptor beta chain was recovered during a study of control samples from healthy donors and cancer patients. Assay used: immunoSEQ multiplex PCR; TCRdb lists only in-frame clones, some missing. The data show 150,000 to 200,000 clones, 94% seen once. The germline V gene encodes CDR1 SGHVS and CDR2 FQNEAQ. This CDR3 is 16 amino acids long. The ends were cut back, 5 bases at V and 0 bases at J, with 16 bases in the middle. The sequencing sample was made of blood. The rearrangement links TRBV7-8 to TRBJ1-1; D might be TRBD1 (6 bases). The receptor was isolated from a woman under 30 in good health. The CDR3 DNA sequence: TGTGCCAGCAGCCCCTACGGGGGGCCGATGAACACTGAAGCTTTCTTT. Translating gives CASSPYGGPMNTEAFF.